This TCR beta chain was observed in a study of T-cell memory formation after mild COVID-19. Broader study findings: Clones from the second wave (peaking day 37) had unconfirmed SARS-CoV-2 specificity. Pre-infection memory held some responding clones, suggesting pre-existing cross-reactive T cells responded. Contracting clones from day 15 to 85 showed balanced CD4/CD8; later expanders favored CD4+.

Via MiXCR, TCRdb re-called the 5' RACE reads, giving one row per CDR3 protein. The data show 200,000 to 250,000 distinct CDR3 sequences, about 10% seen once. Trimming cost V 4 bases and J 1 base, with 7 bases left between them. Germline CDR1 is SGHTA and CDR2 is FQGNSA. The CDR3 has 13 residues. This clonotype was seen many times. Its antigen is unidentified. The gene calls are TRBV7-2 and TRBJ2-5; D is unresolved. The sequenced sample consisted of PBMCs or a T cell subset sorted from them (not recorded which). The TCR originated in a young man who had mild COVID-19 (a few samples of this study predate the infection). Cell type and time point are not known. CDR3 sequence: CASSWTIQETQYF. The CDR3 bases are TGTGCCAGCAGCTGGACCATCCAAGAGACCCAGTACTTC.